The 2 T cell receptor beta chains listed next were all sequenced from one sample in a study of long-term antiretroviral therapy in people with HIV. Version v3.0 of the immunoSEQ assay ran at survey level. Generated by immunoSEQ multiplex PCR, the TCRdb table keeps only in-frame clones and is missing some. The sample includes tens of thousands of clones, roughly 90% of them seen just once. Here the sequenced sample was unsorted PBMCs, taken 0.5 years after starting antiretroviral therapy. These receptors were taken from a woman aged 18-30 years with HIV.

This clone was picked up one time. This chain joins TRBV5-4 and TRBJ2-1; 8 bases align to TRBD2. The CDR3 has 16 residues. V trimming: 4 bases; J trimming: 1 base; junction bases outside the gene matches: 7. CDR1 is SGHNT, CDR2 YYREEE, per germline (reference sequence). CDR3 in DNA: TGTGCCAGCAGCCCTACCGGGACTAGATCCTACAATGAGCAGTTCTTC. The encoded protein is CASSPTGTRSYNEQFF.

The chain is built from TRBV19 and TRBJ1-2; the match to TRBD1 covers 8 bases. Trimming removed 8 bases from V and 5 bases from J; junction bases left unmatched: 10. CDR1 and CDR2 (germline): LNHDA, SQIVND (reference sequence). The CDR3 covers 14 residues. This CDR3 reads CASGPRDRSYGYTF. DNA for the CDR3: TGTGCCAGTGGACCCCGGGACAGGTCATATGGCTACACCTTC.